The sequence of this TCR beta chain was determined in a study of blood T cells in healthy people across ages. Study outcomes and limitations: Because sorting was not performed, PBMCs prevented conclusive naive versus antigen-experienced comparison. Both higher diversity and more naive CD4+ cells marked long-lived donors when set against aged donors.

This CDR3 contains 11 residues. Per germline, CDR1 GTSNPN and CDR2 SVGIG (reference sequence). A sample-barcoded 5' primer and a J-beta primer mix were used in a second PCR of about 7 to 12 cycles. TCRdb re-called the 5' RACE reads with MiXCR, one entry per CDR3 protein. The repertoire includes some 850,000 distinct CDR3 sequences, about 26% of them detected once, and 3% sits in the top ten. Concerning this clonotype itself: Its antigen is not known. One end of the junction fails to match germline, which may point to a read error.

Healthy Caucasian individuals from Russia aged about 6 to 95 were enrolled as donors. This same sample was also part of a study on T cells of mothers and their children. That study reports: The authors added sample barcodes and 2-4 random nucleotides using the M1S primer of the second PCR.

Sequencing was done on a sample of blood. The V gene is TRBV30, the J gene TRBJ2-1, with D hard to call. This sequence originates from a boy between 10 and 17 years old in good health. The CDR3 region has the DNA TGTGGCTGGAGCGATATAGGGGAGCAGTTCTTC. Amino acids: CGWSDIGEQFF.